The next 7 T cell receptor beta chains were all read from a single sample in a study of type 1 regulatory T cells. Overall study findings and caveats: Type 1 regulatory T cells had a more restricted TCR repertoire than non-type 1 regulatory T cells.

TCRdb reanalysed the reads using MiXCR and keeps one entry per CDR3 protein. The sample holds some 71,000 distinct CDR3 sequences, around 20% seen once. No cognate antigen is known for these TCRs. Material for sequencing was cultured type 1 regulatory T (Tr1) cells, either the whole culture or a sorted fraction (not recorded which). The receptors here all came from a human donor in good health.

With regard to this clonotype: Just one base apart from a much larger clone, this may be a read error. The genes are TRBV5-1 and TRBJ2-5; 8 positions agree with TRBD2. This CDR3 has 14 residues. J gave up 1 base and V 6 bases, and 5 bases lay outside the gene matches. Germline values: CDR1 SGHRS, CDR2 YFSETQ. CDR3 residues: CASNHSGIQETQYF. CDR3 coding DNA: TGCGCCAGCAACCATAGCGGGATCCAAGAGACCCAGTACTTC.

The chain uses TRBV29-1 and TRBJ2-2; 8 bases match TRBD1. The V and J ends lost 4 bases and 4 bases, in that order; junction bases with no gene match: 5. CDR3 size: 14 residues. CDR1 and CDR2 from the germline V gene are SQVTM and ANQGSEA. In DNA, the CDR3 is TGCAGCGTTGCCCGGACAGGGATCACCGGGGAGCTGTTTTTT. Protein product: CSVARTGITGELFF.

The rearrangement joins TRBV20-1 to TRBJ2-3; 8 positions agree with TRBD2. The CDR3 is 14 amino acids. CDR1 DFQATT and CDR2 SNEGSKA come from the germline V gene (reference sequence). With V trimmed by 1 base and J by 7 bases, 7 bases remained unmatched. The CDR3 sequence: CSARAGGPTNTQYF. The CDR3, as DNA: TGCAGTGCTAGAGCGGGAGGGCCCACTAATACGCAGTATTTT.

The table lists this clonotype with a few counts. The DNA of the CDR3 is TGCAGTGCACGGACTAATGAAAAACTGTTTTTT. Protein: CSARTNEKLFF. The chain uses TRBV20-1 and TRBJ1-4; D ambiguous. The germline V gene has CDR1 DFQATT and CDR2 SNEGSKA (reference sequence). Trimming removed 6 bases from V and 2 bases from J, with 4 bases in between. This CDR3 is built from 11 residues.

Regarding this clonotype: At one of its ends the junction is not consistent with the germline gene, which may arise from a read error. This chain connects TRBV6-6 to TRBJ1-4; no clear D. The CDR3 has 12 residues. Germline V gene sequence: CDR1 MNHNY, CDR2 SVGAGI (reference sequence). CDR3 coding DNA: TGTGCCGGCAGTTCTTCAAATGAAAAACTGTTTTTT. This translates into CAGSSSNEKLFF.

This clonotype was observed a handful of times. The chain joins TRBV12-3 or TRBV12-4 to TRBJ2-6; no clear D. V was cut by 5 bases and J by 0 bases, with 5 bases left in between. The CDR3 has 14 amino acids. The DNA for the CDR3 is TGTGCCAGCAGTATCAGCTCTGGGGCCAACGTCCTGACTTTC. Amino acid sequence: CASSISSGANVLTF.

This chain connects TRBV20-1 to TRBJ2-3; 7 nucleotides agree with TRBD2. The trim removed 5 bases at V and 4 bases at J, leaving 9 bases unmatched. The CDR3 has 14 residues. Germline V gene lookup returns CDR1 DFQATT and CDR2 SNEGSKA (reference sequence). The CDR3 is CSADHSGGSDTQYF. CDR3 sequence (DNA): TGCAGTGCTGACCACTCGGGGGGATCAGATACGCAGTATTTT.